Below, 16 T cell receptor beta chains from the same sample are listed, as sequenced in a study of T cell changes during pregnancy in multiple sclerosis. Sequencing used immunoSEQ multiplex PCR; TCRdb keeps in-frame clones, though not all of them. This sample has roughly 48,000 clones, with 88% found just once. The material sequenced was CD4+ T cells from peripheral blood mononuclear cells, taken in the second trimester of pregnancy. These receptors all stem from a female donor with multiple sclerosis, enrolled in a pregnancy study.

V is TRBV12-5 and J is TRBJ1-2; weak D call: TRBD1 (6 bases). V gave up 3 bases and J gave up 2 bases, with 13 bases separating them. This CDR3 has 15 residues. In germline, CDR1 is LGHNT, CDR2 FRNRAP. The CDR3 nucleotides read TGTGCTAGTGGTTTCAGGGGTCTGGGGAACTATGGCTACACCTTC. It is translated as CASGFRGLGNYGYTF.

This chain links TRBV28 with TRBJ1-6, with a weak D call TRBD1 (6 bases). V lost 9 bases and J lost 10, with 22 bases in between. The V gene's germline CDR1 is MDHEN and CDR2 SYDVKM. This CDR3 comprises 15 residues. The CDR3 DNA sequence: TGTGCCAGTTCCACAGGGCTGGGAGGGAGATCACCCCTCCACTTT. Residues: CASSTGLGGRSPLHF.

This clone showed up just once. The chain recombines TRBV28 with TRBJ2-7, with 11 bases identical to TRBD1. Germline V gives CDR1 MDHEN, CDR2 SYDVKM. V lost 6 bases and J lost 2; bases outside the gene matches: 12. This CDR3 contains 17 residues. The CDR3 DNA reads as TGTGCCAGCAGACGACCCGGGACAGGGGGGGAGACCTACGAGCAGTACTTC. Protein product: CASRRPGTGGETYEQYF.

V is TRBV5-4 and J is TRBJ2-2, with D possibly being TRBD2 (5 bases). V was cut by 2 bases and J by 5 bases, with 13 bases left in between. This CDR3 region has 15 residues. CDR1 is SGHNT and CDR2 is YYREEE in the germline V gene (reference sequence). Here the CDR3 reads CASSLRDSGTGELFF. As DNA, the CDR3 is TGTGCCAGCAGCTTAAGGGATTCGGGGACCGGGGAGCTGTTTTTT.

The chain carries TRBV13 and TRBJ2-3, with D possibly TRBD2 on 5 matching bases. The V gene's germline CDR1 is PRHDT and CDR2 FYEKMQ (reference sequence). This CDR3 has 16 amino acids. V lost 4 bases to trimming and J lost 3 bases, with 17 bases between them. The CDR3 region has the DNA TGTGCCAGCAGCTATAAGGCCCTTCCGGGGACAGATACGCAGTATTTT. Translated: CASSYKALPGTDTQYF.

This clone showed up just once. The chain links TRBV27 to TRBJ2-7; no clear D gene. The V and J ends lost 2 bases and 3 bases respectively, with 14 bases between them. The CDR3 has 15 residues. Germline V gene lookup returns CDR1 MNHEY and CDR2 SMNVEV (reference sequence). CDR3 in amino acids: CASSLNPPSRYEQYF. CDR3 in DNA: TGTGCCAGCAGTTTAAACCCCCCTAGTCGCTACGAGCAGTACTTC.

The chain is built from TRBV7-2 and TRBJ2-2; 7 bases match TRBD1. CDR1 is SGHTA and CDR2 is FQGNSA in the germline V gene. J lost 3 bases, V lost 5 bases, and 3 bases had no gene match. The CDR3 covers 14 residues. This CDR3 is CASSLGQYTGELFF. CDR3 nucleotide sequence: TGTGCCAGCAGCCTGGGACAGTACACCGGGGAGCTGTTTTTT.

This chain connects TRBV6-6 to TRBJ1-2, with 7 nucleotides matching TRBD1. The CDR3 runs to 14 residues. V lost 2 bases to trimming and J lost 6 bases; unmatched junction nucleotides: 6. Per the germline V gene, CDR1 is MNHNY and CDR2 is SVGAGI (reference sequence). CDR3 residues: CASSYRGQGDGYTF. In DNA form, the CDR3 reads TGTGCCAGCAGTTACAGGGGTCAGGGGGATGGCTACACCTTC.

The J gene is TRBJ1-5, the V gene TRBV7-9, with D possibly TRBD1 on 5 matching bases. Germline values: CDR1 SEHNR, CDR2 FQNEAQ (reference sequence). V lost 5 bases and J 9 bases, leaving 11 bases between the germline ends. The CDR3 covers 12 residues. The CDR3: CASSREGRPQHF. The DNA for the CDR3 is TGTGCCAGCAGCCGGGAGGGGAGGCCCCAGCATTTT.

V and J are TRBV15 and TRBJ2-7, with 9 bases identical to TRBD1. CDR1 LNHNV and CDR2 YYDKDF come from the germline V gene (reference sequence). V lost 2 bases, J lost 5 bases, and 10 bases stayed unmatched. The CDR3 consists of 16 residues. Written as DNA, the CDR3 is TGTGCCACCAGCAGACTCAAAGGGACAGGGACCCACGAGCAGTACTTC. Residues: CATSRLKGTGTHEQYF. Full variable domain (remainder filled in from reference TRBV15 and TRBJ2-7): DAMVIQNPRYQVTQFGKPVTLSCSQTLNHNVMYWYQQKSSQAPKLLFHYYDKDFNNEADTPDNFQSRRPNTSFCFLDIRSPGLGDTAMYLCATSRLKGTGTHEQYFGPGTRLTVT.

The chain combines TRBV11-2 with TRBJ2-7; 7 positions match TRBD1. Looked up from germline, CDR1 is SGHAT and CDR2 is FQNNGV. The J segment lost 5 bases and the V segment lost 5 bases, leaving 0 bases of the junction unmatched. CDR3 length: 11 amino acids. CDR3 DNA sequence: TGTGCCAGCAGCCAGGGGGACGAGCAGTACTTC. Amino acids: CASSQGDEQYF.

The J gene is TRBJ2-1, the V gene TRBV6-4, with TRBD2 identical over 7 bases. The CDR3 has 14 residues. Germline lookup yields CDR1 MRHNA and CDR2 SNTAGT. After removal of 5 bases from V and 2 bases from J, the junction contained 3 bases not matched to a gene. CDR3: CASSTSVTYNEQFF. The CDR3, as DNA: TGTGCCAGCAGTACTAGCGTCACCTACAATGAGCAGTTCTTC.

This clone was picked up a small number of times. The CDR3 region is CASSSRLALSYEQYF. DNA for the CDR3: TGTGCCAGCAGCTCCCGCCTAGCGTTAAGCTACGAGCAGTACTTC. The chain joins TRBV7-9 to TRBJ2-7, with a tentative D call TRBD2 (6 bases). The length of the CDR3 is 15 residues. Germline values: CDR1 SEHNR, CDR2 FQNEAQ (reference sequence). Trimming left V 4 bases short and J 3 bases short, with 16 bases between. The entire variable domain, with the rest obtained from reference TRBV7-9 and TRBJ2-7, is as follows: DTGVSQNPRHKITKRGQNVTFRCDPISEHNRLYWYRQTLGQGPEFLTYFQNEAQLEKSRLLSDRFSAERPKGSFSTLEIQRTEQGDSAMYLCASSSRLALSYEQYFGPGTRLTVT.

CDR3 sequence: CASSSGLAGTGELFF. In DNA, the CDR3 is TGTGCCAGCAGCTCGGGACTAGCGGGAACCGGGGAGCTGTTTTTT. The V gene is TRBV7-3, the J gene TRBJ2-2; TRBD2 aligns across 13 bases. The CDR3 sequence is 15 residues long. CDR1 and CDR2 (germline): SGHTA, FQGTGA. Trimming at V came to 4 bases and at J to 5 bases, leaving 1 base not matched to a gene. The variable domain in full, with the rest retrieved from reference TRBV7-3 and TRBJ2-2, is GAGVSQTPSNKVTEKGKYVELRCDPISGHTALYWYRQSLGQGPEFLIYFQGTGAADDSGLPNDRFFAVRPEGSVSTLKIQRTERGDSAVYLCASSSGLAGTGELFFGEGSRLTVL.

This chain uses TRBV7-2 with TRBJ1-1, with D perhaps matching TRBD1 (5 bases). The germline CDR1 and CDR2 sequences are SGHTA and FQGNSA. The CDR3 covers 14 residues. Trimming took 6 bases from V and 3 from J, leaving 14 bases between them. Written as DNA, the CDR3 is TGTGCCAGCAGGGGGCGCGAATCACACACTGAAGCTTTCTTT. It encodes CASRGRESHTEAFF.

The chain has TRBV19 and TRBJ2-3; D is uncertain. The CDR3 has 11 residues. Trimming cost V 6 bases and J 8 bases, with 9 bases left between them. Germline V CDR1 and CDR2: LNHDA, SQIVND (reference sequence). The CDR3 sequence is CASRVELTQYF. The CDR3 DNA sequence: TGTGCCAGTAGGGTAGAGCTTACGCAGTATTTT.